This TCR beta chain was sequenced during a study of TIL therapy for anti-PD-1-resistant metastatic lung cancer (dated by TCRdb to about 2021). Broadly, across the study: Tumors were harvested prior to any PD-1/PD-L1 blockade, after which nivolumab was administered to patients, and lymphodepletion, expanded TIL infusion and IL-2 were given to patients who progressed. Enrolled patients had a median age of around 51 years (range 38-75) and a median tumor PD-L1 proportion score of approximately 6.6%. Most of the cohort had lung adenocarcinoma, a handful of tumors were EGFR-mutant and two were ALK-rearranged, and half of the patients were current or former smokers. Across the cohort, whole-exome sequencing showed a median non-synonymous tumor mutation burden of 1.5 mutations per megabase. T cell receptor beta sequencing of tumor and peripheral blood served to follow clonotypes across the tumor, the expanded TIL product, and serial blood samples.

TCR beta CDR3 regions were amplified from genomic DNA with the immunoSEQ v3 hsTCRB kit using bias-controlled multiplex PCR. The TCR libraries were sequenced on an Illumina NextSeq 500 to 2 million to 2.5 million read pairs for survey level or about 4.5-6 million read pairs for deep level. Under the source paper's analysis protocol: The immunoSEQ Analyzer software assigned V, D and J genes, filtered out non-productive sequences, and reported clonality. Repertoires of infused TIL and blood were compared using productive Simpson clonality and the Morisita overlap index of productive TRB rearrangements. For each clone in blood, the absolute clonotype count was estimated by multiplying the lymphocyte count by the CD3+ fraction and by the clone's productive frequency. Here the immuneACCESS table is served through TCRdb, limited to in-frame sequences with V and J called. Missing clones are a known gap in these copies; in checked studies unresolved V genes cover under half, and the rest lacks a known reason. D and trimming come from the DNA, and the V and J calls and clone size come from that table. Counted in this sample were nearly 15,000 clones; 86% of them appeared once. Together, the top ten hold 0.85% of the sample.

In this sample, this clone turned up once. Which antigen it targets is not known. Per-base quality was not reported, and no clone a single base away is much larger than it. General findings and caveats noted by the study authors: The study protocol defined all tumor marker inferences as exploratory. The baseline peripheral repertoire was partially replaced by infused TIL clonotypes, which then decayed over months, and persistence showed no apparent association with response. Because the cohort was highly selected, with more treatment-naive, never-smoker and oncogene-addicted patients than is typical, generalizability is limited.

The time point label corresponds to: pre-treatment sample, taken before nivolumab and TIL therapy. Adults with stage 4 NSCLC were enrolled in a dual-center phase I trial from late 2017 to early 2020. Samples were obtained from a single-arm, open-label phase I trial in which tumor-infiltrating lymphocyte therapy with nivolumab was evaluated in advanced non-small cell lung cancer. Mononuclear cells from blood collected in EDTA tubes were isolated on a Ficoll gradient and snap-frozen as pellets, and DNA was then extracted using a Qiagen mini-prep kit. The junction carries 9 bases between V and J, which are trimmed by 1 base and 0 bases respectively. From the germline V gene (reference sequence), CDR1 is SEHNR and CDR2 is FQNEAQ. Inclusive of the bounding cysteine and phenylalanine, the CDR3 is 15 residues long. Just the 45-base CDR3 DNA is kept, in frame starting at base 1.

The specimen comprised blood, sampled at baseline. The receptor's source is a person aged 25-79 years with non-small cell lung cancer. This receptor chain uses TRBV7-9 and TRBJ1-2; D gene: possibly TRBD1, on 5 matching bases. The CDR3 reads CASSLDEGANYGYTF. The DNA sequence is given as TGTGCCAGCAGCTTAGATGAAGGGGCTAACTATGGCTACACCTTC.